This passage covers 13 T cell receptor beta chains from one sample sequenced in a study of T cells expressing NK-cell markers. TCRdb reprocessed the 5' RACE reads; each CDR3 protein has one entry and no DNA is given. Here the sample table reports about 180,000 distinct CDR3 sequences. The source material was blood T cells: a sorted CD56 or NKG2C T cell subset, CD4+ or CD8+ T cells, or bulk PBMC T cells (not recorded which). The receptors stem from a woman between 18 and 70 years old in good health.

The chain recombines TRBV28 with TRBJ1-3; there is no DNA to check the TCRdb D call of TRBD1. The CDR3 is 20 amino acids. CDR1 and CDR2 (germline): MDHEN, SYDVKM. CDR3 sequence reads: CASSMGPDRVSGGSGNTIYF. Full variable domain (outside the CDR3, taken from reference TRBV28 and TRBJ1-3): DVKVTQSSRYLVKRTGEKVFLECVQDMDHENMFWYRQDPGLGLRLIYFSYDVKMKEKGDIPEGYSVSREKKERFSLILESASTNQTSMYLCASSMGPDRVSGGSGNTIYFGEGSWLTVV.

The chain is built from TRBV6-1 and TRBJ2-1; TCRdb indicates TRBD2, and absent DNA this call remains unverified. The CDR3 runs 16 residues. Germline loops: CDR1 MNHNS, CDR2 SASEGT. This CDR3 reads CASSPIGTIAKNEQFF.

The V and J genes are TRBV4-1 and TRBJ1-5; TCRdb lists TRBD1, though no DNA is available to test this call. Germline V gives CDR1 MGHRA, CDR2 YSYEKL. The CDR3 contains 17 residues. The CDR3: CASSQDPVGGSNQPQHF.

The V call is TRBV5-1, the J call TRBJ2-7. Germline V lookup: CDR1 SGHRS, CDR2 YFSETQ. The CDR3 covers 14 residues. CDR3 sequence: CASSLGQSSYEQYF.

The V call is TRBV9, the J call TRBJ2-7; TCRdb's D call of TRBD2 is untestable without DNA. The CDR3 sequence is 17 residues long. Germline loops: CDR1 SGDLS, CDR2 YYNGEE. The CDR3 spells CASSVGSSGRYKYEQYF.

This chain joins TRBV9 and TRBJ2-3; the TRBD2 assignment by TCRdb is unverifiable without DNA. This CDR3 contains 16 residues. CDR1 is SGDLS, CDR2 YYNGEE, per germline. The CDR3 loop reads CASSGILAESTDTQYF.

The chain has TRBV4-1 and TRBJ1-1. CDR1 is MGHRA and CDR2 is YSYEKL in the germline V gene. The CDR3 length is 14 residues. The CDR3: CASSQYLSGTEAFF.

The CDR3 loop reads CASSQNQGPYEQYF. The chain recombines TRBV4-1 with TRBJ2-7. The CDR3 spans 14 residues. Germline loops: CDR1 MGHRA, CDR2 YSYEKL.

The chain combines TRBV15 with TRBJ1-2; the TCRdb D gene call, TRBD1, has no DNA to confirm it. The CDR3 is made up of 14 amino acids. Germline V gene sequence: CDR1 LNHNV, CDR2 YYDKDF (reference sequence). This CDR3 is CATRFRDTLGGYTF.

The chain couples TRBV6-2 or TRBV6-3 to TRBJ1-5; TCRdb outputs TRBD1, but without DNA this stays unchecked. The CDR3 has 15 residues. Germline loops: CDR1 MNHEY, CDR2 SVGEGT. CDR3 region: CASSSRAGSNQPQHF.

The chain is built from TRBV18 and TRBJ2-1. CDR1 and CDR2 from the germline V gene are KGHSH and LQKENI. The CDR3 extends over 16 amino acids. This CDR3 reads CASSPPGGGRYNEQFF.

V is TRBV28 and J is TRBJ2-3; without DNA, the TCRdb call of TRBD1 cannot be checked. Germline CDR1 MDHEN, CDR2 SYDVKM. The CDR3 loop spans 12 amino acids. The CDR3 sequence: CASSGGLDTQYF.

The chain recombines TRBV6-1 with TRBJ1-6; TCRdb indicates TRBD1, and absent DNA this call remains unverified. CDR3 length: 15 residues. Germline assignment: CDR1 MNHNS and CDR2 SASEGT. CDR3 residues: CASSPSRGRNSPLHF.